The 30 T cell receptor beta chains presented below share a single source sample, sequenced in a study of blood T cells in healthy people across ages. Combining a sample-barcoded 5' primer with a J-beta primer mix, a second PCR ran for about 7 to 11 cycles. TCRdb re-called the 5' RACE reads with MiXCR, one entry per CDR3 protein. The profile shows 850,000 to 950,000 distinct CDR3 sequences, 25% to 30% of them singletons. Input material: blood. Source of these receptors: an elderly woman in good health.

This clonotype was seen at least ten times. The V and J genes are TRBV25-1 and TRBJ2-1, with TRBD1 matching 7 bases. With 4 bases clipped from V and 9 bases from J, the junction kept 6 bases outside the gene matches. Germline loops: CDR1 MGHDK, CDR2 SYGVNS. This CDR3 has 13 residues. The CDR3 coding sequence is TGTGCCAGCAGTGCGACAGGGAAGGTTGAGCAGTTCTTC. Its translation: CASSATGKVEQFF. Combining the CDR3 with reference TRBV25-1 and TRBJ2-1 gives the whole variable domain EADIYQTPRYLVIGTGKKITLECSQTMGHDKMYWYQQDPGMELHLIHYSYGVNSTEKGDLSSESTVSRIRTEHFPLTLESARPSHTSQYLCASSATGKVEQFFGPGTRLTVL.

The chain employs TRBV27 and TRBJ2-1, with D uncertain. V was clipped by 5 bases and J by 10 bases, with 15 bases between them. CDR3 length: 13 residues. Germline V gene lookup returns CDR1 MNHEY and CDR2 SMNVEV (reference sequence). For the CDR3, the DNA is TGTGCCAGCAGTACCCTGGTAGCCAGCGAGCAGTTCTTC. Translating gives CASSTLVASEQFF.

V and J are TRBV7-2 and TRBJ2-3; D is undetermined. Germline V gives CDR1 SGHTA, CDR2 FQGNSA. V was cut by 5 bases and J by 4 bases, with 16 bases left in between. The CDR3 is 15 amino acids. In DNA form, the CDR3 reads TGTGCCAGCAGCCTGGGTCAGGTGTCCGCAGATACGCAGTATTTT. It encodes CASSLGQVSADTQYF.

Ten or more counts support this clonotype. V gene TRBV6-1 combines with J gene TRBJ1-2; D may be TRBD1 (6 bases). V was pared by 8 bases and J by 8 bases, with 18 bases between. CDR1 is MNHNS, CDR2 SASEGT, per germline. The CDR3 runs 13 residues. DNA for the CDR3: TGTGCCAGCCCTCCGGCAGGGGCGAGCGGCTACACCTTC. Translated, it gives CASPPAGASGYTF.

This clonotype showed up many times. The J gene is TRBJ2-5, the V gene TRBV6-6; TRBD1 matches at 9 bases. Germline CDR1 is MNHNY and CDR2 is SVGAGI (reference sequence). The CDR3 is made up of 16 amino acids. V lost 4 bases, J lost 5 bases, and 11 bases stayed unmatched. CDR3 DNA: TGTGCCAGCAGTTCAACCGACAGGGGGGCGGGGGAGACCCAGTACTTC. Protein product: CASSSTDRGAGETQYF.

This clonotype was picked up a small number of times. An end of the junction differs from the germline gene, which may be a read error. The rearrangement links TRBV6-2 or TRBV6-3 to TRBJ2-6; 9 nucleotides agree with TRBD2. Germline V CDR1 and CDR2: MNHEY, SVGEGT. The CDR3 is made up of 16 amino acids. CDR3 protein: CASSLSGAGGANVPTF. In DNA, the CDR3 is TGTGCCAGCAGTCTTTCCGGGGCGGGGGGGGCCAACGTCCCGACTTTC.

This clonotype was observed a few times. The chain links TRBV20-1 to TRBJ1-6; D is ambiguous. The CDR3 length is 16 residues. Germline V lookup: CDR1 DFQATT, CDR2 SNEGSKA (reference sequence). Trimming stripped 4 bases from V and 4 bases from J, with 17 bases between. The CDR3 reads CSANPREQMYNSPLHF. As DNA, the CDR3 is TGCAGTGCTAACCCCCGCGAGCAGATGTATAATTCACCCCTCCACTTT.

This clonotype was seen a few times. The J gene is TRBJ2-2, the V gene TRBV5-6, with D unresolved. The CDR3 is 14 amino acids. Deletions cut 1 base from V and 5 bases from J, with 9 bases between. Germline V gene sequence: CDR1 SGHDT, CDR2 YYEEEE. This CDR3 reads CASSLTTVTGELFF. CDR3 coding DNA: TGTGCCAGCAGCTTGACGACGGTGACCGGGGAGCTGTTTTTT.

The CDR3 DNA is TGCAGCAGCGGGTACTCCATGTACAATGAGCAGTTCTTC. Translated, it gives CSSGYSMYNEQFF. This sequence joins TRBV29-1 and TRBJ2-1, with D possibly matching TRBD2 (6 bases). This CDR3 has 13 amino acids. V shed 8 bases and J shed 4 bases, with 15 bases lying between them. Looked up from germline, CDR1 is SQVTM and CDR2 is ANQGSEA.

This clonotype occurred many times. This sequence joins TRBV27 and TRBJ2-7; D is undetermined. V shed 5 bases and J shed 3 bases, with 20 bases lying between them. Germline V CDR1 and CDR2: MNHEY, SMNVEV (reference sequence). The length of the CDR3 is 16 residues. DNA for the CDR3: TGTGCCAGCAGTAAAACATGGACGGACCCTCTCTACGAGCAGTACTTC. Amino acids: CASSKTWTDPLYEQYF.

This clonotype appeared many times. The CDR3 sequence is CASSLKGSSSYNEQFF. Written as DNA, the CDR3 is TGTGCCAGCAGTTTAAAGGGTTCTAGCTCCTACAATGAGCAGTTCTTC. The gene calls are TRBV12-3 or TRBV12-4 and TRBJ2-1; no firm D call. Trimming stripped 2 bases from V and 0 bases from J, with 11 bases between. The CDR3 is 16 residues long.

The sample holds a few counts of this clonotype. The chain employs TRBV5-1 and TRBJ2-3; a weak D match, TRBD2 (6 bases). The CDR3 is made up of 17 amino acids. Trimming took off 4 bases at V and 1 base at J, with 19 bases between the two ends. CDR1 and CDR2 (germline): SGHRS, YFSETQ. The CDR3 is CASSQGLLTGGTDTQYF. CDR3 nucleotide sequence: TGCGCCAGCAGCCAGGGACTCCTAACCGGGGGCACAGATACGCAGTATTTT.

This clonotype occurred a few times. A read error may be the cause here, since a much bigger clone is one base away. CDR3 bases: TGTGCCGGCAGTTACGTGGGGGCCACCTCCTACGAGCAGTACTTC. Encoded protein: CAGSYVGATSYEQYF. The V call is TRBV6-2 or TRBV6-3, the J call TRBJ2-7, with D perhaps matching TRBD1 (6 bases). The germline gives CDR1 MNHEY, CDR2 SVGEGT. The CDR3 consists of 15 residues.

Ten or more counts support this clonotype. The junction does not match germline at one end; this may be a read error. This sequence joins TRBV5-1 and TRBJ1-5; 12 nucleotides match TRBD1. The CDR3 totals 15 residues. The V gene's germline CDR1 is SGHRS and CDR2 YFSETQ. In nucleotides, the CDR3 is TGTGCCAGCAGCTGGGGGACAGGGGGCAACCAGCCCCAGCATTTT. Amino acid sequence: CASSWGTGGNQPQHF.

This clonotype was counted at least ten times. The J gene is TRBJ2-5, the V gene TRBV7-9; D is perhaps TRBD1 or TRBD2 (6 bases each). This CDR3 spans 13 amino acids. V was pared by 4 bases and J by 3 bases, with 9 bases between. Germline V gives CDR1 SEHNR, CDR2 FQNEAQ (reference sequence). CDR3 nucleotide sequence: TGTGCCAGCAGCTGGGGGGCTGAAGAGACCCAGTACTTC. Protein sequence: CASSWGAEETQYF.

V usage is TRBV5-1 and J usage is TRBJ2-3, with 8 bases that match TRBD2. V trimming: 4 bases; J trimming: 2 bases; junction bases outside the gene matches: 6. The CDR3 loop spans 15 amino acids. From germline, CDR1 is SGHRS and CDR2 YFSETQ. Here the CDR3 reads CASSQELAATDTQYF. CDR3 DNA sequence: TGCGCCAGCAGCCAAGAACTAGCGGCCACAGATACGCAGTATTTT.

The CDR3 coding sequence is TGCGCCAGCAGCCCCGCGGGGGGGCGAAGTAATGAGCAGTACTTC. This codes for CASSPAGGRSNEQYF. The chain uses TRBV5-1 and TRBJ2-5; 9 bases map to TRBD2. V was pared by 4 bases and J by 11 bases, with 15 bases of the junction left unmatched. The length of the CDR3 is 15 residues. Germline values: CDR1 SGHRS, CDR2 YFSETQ.

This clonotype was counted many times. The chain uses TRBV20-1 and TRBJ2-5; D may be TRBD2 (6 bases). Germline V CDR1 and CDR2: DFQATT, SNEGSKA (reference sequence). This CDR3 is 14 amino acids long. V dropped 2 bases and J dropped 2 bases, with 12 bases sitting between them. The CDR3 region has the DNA TGCAGTGCTAGACCCCGGGGAGGACAAGAGACCCAGTACTTC. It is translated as CSARPRGGQETQYF.

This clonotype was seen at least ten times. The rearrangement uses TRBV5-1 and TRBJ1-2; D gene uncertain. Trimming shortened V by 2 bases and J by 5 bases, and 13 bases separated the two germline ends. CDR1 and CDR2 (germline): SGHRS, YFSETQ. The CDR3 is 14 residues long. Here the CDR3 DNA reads TGCGCCAGCAGCTTAGACCTGGGGAGGTATGGCTACACCTTC. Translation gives CASSLDLGRYGYTF. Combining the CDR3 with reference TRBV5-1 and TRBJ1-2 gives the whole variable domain KAGVTQTPRYLIKTRGQQVTLSCSPISGHRSVSWYQQTPGQGLQFLFEYFSETQRNKGNFPGRFSGRQFSNSRSEMNVSTLELGDSALYLCASSLDLGRYGYTFGSGTRLTVV.

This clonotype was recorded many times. CDR3 residues: CASSLVPSGGASNEQFF. The DNA for the CDR3 is TGCGCCAGCAGCTTGGTACCTAGCGGGGGGGCCAGTAATGAGCAGTTCTTC. V gene TRBV5-1 combines with J gene TRBJ2-1, with TRBD2 matching 12 bases. CDR1 and CDR2 from the germline V gene are SGHRS and YFSETQ. J was trimmed by 7 bases and V by 0 bases; bases with no gene match: 8. The CDR3 length is 17 residues.

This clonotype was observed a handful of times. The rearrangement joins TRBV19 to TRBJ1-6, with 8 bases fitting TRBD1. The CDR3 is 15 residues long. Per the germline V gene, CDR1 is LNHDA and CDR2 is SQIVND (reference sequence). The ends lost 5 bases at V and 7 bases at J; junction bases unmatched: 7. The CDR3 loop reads CASSPPTGANSPLHF. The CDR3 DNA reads TGTGCCAGTAGTCCTCCGACAGGGGCCAATTCACCCCTCCACTTT.

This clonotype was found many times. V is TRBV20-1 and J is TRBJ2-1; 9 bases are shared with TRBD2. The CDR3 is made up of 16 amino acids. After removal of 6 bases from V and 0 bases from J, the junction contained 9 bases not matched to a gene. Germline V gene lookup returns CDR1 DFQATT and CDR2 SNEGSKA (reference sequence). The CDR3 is CSAAAGGRSSYNEQFF. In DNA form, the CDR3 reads TGCAGTGCAGCGGCGGGGGGGCGGAGCTCCTACAATGAGCAGTTCTTC.

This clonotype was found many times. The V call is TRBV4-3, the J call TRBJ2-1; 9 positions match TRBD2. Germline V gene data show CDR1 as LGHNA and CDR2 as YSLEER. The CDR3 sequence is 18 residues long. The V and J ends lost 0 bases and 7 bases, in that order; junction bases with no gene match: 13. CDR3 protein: CASSQEAPGAGGKNEQFF. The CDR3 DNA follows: TGCGCCAGCAGCCAAGAGGCCCCGGGAGCGGGGGGTAAGAATGAGCAGTTCTTC.

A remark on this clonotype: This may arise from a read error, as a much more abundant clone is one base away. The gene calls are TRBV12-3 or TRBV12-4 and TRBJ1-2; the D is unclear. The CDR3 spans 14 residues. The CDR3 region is CASSLSPFLDGSTF. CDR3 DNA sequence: TGTGCCAGCAGTTTATCCCCATTCTTGGATGGCTCCACCTTC.

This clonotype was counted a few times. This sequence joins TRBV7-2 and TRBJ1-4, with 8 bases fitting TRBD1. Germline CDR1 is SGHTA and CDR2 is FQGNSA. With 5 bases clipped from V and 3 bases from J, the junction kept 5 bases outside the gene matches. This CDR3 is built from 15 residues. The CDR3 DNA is TGTGCCAGCAGCCCCGACAGGGGTTCTAATGAAAAACTGTTTTTT. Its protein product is CASSPDRGSNEKLFF.

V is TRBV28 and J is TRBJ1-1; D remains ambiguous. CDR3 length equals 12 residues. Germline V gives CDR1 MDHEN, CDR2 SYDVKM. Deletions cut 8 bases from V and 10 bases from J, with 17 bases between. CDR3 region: CASEKRKSRAFF. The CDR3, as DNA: TGTGCCAGCGAGAAGAGGAAGTCTAGAGCTTTCTTT.

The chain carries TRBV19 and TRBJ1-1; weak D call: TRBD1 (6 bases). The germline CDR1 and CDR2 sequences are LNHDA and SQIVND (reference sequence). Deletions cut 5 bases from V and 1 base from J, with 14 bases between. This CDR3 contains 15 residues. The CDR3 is CASSRQGTANTEAFF. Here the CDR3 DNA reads TGTGCCAGTAGTCGGCAGGGGACCGCGAACACTGAAGCTTTCTTT.

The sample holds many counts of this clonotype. The CDR3 nucleotides read TGTGCCAGCAGTCCACAAGGGGCAGCTAATTCACCCCTCCACTTT. Residues: CASSPQGAANSPLHF. This chain connects TRBV7-2 to TRBJ1-6, with D perhaps TRBD1 (5 bases). Trimming shortened V by 6 bases and J by 6 bases, and 15 bases separated the two germline ends. CDR3 size: 15 residues. Germline V gives CDR1 SGHTA, CDR2 FQGNSA.

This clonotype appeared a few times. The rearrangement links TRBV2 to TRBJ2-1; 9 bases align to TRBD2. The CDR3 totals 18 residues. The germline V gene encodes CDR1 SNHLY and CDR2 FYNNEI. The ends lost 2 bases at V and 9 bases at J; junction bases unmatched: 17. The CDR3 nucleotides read TGTGCCAGCAGTGAAAGGAGGCTGGGCCTAGCGGGATTTAGTGAGCAGTTCTTC. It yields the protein CASSERRLGLAGFSEQFF.

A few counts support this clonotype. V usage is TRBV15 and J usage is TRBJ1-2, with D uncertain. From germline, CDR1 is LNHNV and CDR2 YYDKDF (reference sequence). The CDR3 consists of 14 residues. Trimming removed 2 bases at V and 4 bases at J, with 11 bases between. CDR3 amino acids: CATSRLRDGYGYTF. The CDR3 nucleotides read TGTGCCACCAGCAGACTACGGGATGGCTATGGCTACACCTTC.